This TCR beta chain was identified in a study of tissue T cells after allogeneic stem cell transplantation. Study information: Graft-versus-host disease patients received grafts, four unmodified and three CD34-selected to deplete T cells.

The CDR3 sequence is 16 residues long. Germline CDR1 and CDR2: KGHSH and LQKENI. The V gene end was trimmed by 4 bases and the J gene end by 0 bases; junction bases not matched to a gene: 8. Assay: immunoSEQ multiplex PCR; the TCRdb copy retains only in-frame clones and omits some. Among about 7,300 clones listed, 65% to 85% were seen once. All graft-versus-host disease patients had gastrointestinal involvement and received several lines of directed therapy. The source is an older male patient with steroid-refractory graft-versus-host disease after an allogeneic stem cell transplant. The graft donor may have given rise to some T cells. This chain uses TRBV18 with TRBJ2-7; 8 bases are a match to TRBD1. The sequences come from skin, collected at autopsy. The CDR3 bases are TGTGCCAGCTCACTGCCGGGGACAGGCGCCTCCTACGAGCAGTACTTC. Translation gives CASSLPGTGASYEQYF.